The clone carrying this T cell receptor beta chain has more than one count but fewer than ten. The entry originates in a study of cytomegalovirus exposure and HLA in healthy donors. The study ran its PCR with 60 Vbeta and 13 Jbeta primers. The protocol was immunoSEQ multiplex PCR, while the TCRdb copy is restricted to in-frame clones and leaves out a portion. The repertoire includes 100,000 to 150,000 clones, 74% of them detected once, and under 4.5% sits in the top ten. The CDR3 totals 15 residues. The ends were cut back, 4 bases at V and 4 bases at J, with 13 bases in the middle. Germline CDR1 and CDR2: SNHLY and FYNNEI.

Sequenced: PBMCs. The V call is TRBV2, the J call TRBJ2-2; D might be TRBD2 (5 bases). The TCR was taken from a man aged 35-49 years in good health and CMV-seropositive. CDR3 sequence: CASSAAPGGTGELFF. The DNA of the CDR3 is TGTGCCAGCAGTGCGGCCCCAGGAGGCACCGGGGAGCTGTTTTTT.